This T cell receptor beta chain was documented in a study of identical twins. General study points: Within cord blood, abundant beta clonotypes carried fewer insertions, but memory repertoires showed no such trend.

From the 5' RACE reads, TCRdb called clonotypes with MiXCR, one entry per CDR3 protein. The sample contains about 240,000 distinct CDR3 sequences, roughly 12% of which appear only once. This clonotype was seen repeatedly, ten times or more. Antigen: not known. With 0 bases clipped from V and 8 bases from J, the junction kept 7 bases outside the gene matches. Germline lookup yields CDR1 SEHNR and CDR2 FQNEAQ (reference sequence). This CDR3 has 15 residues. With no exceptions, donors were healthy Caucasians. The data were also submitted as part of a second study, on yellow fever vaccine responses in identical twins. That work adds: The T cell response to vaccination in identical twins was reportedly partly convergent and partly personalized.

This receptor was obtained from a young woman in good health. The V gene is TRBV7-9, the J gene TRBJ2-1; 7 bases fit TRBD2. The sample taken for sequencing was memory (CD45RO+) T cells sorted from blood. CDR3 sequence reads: CASSLASGPGDEQFF. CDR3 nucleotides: TGTGCCAGCAGCTTAGCTAGCGGGCCTGGCGATGAGCAGTTCTTC.